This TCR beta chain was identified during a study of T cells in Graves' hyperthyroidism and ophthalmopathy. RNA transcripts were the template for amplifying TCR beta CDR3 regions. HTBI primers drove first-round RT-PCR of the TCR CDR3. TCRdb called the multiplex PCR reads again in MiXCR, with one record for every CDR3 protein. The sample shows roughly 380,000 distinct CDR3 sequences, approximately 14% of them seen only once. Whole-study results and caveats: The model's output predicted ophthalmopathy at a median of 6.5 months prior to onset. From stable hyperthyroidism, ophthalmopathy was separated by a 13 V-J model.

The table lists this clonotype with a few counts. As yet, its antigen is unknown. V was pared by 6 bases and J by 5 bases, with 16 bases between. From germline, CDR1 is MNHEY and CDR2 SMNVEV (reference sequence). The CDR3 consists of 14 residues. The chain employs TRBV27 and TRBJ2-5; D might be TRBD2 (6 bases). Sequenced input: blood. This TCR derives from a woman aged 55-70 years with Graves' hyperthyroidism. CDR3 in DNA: TGTGCCAGCAGCCGGAACGGGGGTTGGGAGACCCAGTACTTC. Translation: CASSRNGGWETQYF.